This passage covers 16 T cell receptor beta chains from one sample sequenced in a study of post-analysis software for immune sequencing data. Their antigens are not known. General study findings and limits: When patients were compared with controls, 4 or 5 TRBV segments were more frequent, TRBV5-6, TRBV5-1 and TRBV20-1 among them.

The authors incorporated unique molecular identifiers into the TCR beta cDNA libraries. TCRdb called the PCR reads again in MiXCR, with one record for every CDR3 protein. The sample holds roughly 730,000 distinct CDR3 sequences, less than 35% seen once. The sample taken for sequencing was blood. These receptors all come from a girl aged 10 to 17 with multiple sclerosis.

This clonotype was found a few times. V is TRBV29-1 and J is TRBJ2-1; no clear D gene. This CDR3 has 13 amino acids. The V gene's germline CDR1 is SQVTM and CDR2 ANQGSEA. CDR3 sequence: CSYWVSPYNEQFF. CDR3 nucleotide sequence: TGCAGTTACTGGGTGTCGCCGTACAATGAGCAGTTCTTC.

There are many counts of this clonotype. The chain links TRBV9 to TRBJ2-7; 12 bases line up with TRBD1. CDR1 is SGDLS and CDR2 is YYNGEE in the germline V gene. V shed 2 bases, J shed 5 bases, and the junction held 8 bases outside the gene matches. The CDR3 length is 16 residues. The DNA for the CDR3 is TGTGCCAGCAGCGTGGGGACAGGGGGCGTAAAGAACGAGCAGTACTTC. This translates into CASSVGTGGVKNEQYF. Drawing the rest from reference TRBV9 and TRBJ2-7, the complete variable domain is DSGVTQTPKHLITATGQRVTLRCSPRSGDLSVYWYQQSLDQGLQFLIQYYNGEERAKGNILERFSAQQFPDLHSELNLSSLELGDSALYFCASSVGTGGVKNEQYFGPGTRLTVT.

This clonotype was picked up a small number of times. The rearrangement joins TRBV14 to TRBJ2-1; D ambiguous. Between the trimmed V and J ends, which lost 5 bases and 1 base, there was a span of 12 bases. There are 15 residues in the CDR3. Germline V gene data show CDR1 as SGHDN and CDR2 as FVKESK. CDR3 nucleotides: TGTGCCAGCAGCTCCAGGATTGGGTCCTACAATGAGCAGTTCTTC. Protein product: CASSSRIGSYNEQFF.

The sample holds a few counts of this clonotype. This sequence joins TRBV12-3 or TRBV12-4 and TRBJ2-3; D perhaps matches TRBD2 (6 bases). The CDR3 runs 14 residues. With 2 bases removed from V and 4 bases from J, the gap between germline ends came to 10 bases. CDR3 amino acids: CASSLTSGADTQYF. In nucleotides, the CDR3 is TGTGCCAGCAGTTTAACGTCGGGGGCAGATACGCAGTATTTT.

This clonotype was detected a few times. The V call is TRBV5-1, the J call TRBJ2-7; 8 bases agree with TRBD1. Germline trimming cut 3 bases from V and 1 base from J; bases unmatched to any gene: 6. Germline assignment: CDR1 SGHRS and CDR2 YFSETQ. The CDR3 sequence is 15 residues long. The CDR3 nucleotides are TGCGCCAGCAGCTGGCGACAGGGGAGTTCCTACGAGCAGTACTTC. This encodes CASSWRQGSSYEQYF. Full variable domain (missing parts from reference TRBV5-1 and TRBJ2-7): KAGVTQTPRYLIKTRGQQVTLSCSPISGHRSVSWYQQTPGQGLQFLFEYFSETQRNKGNFPGRFSGRQFSNSRSEMNVSTLELGDSALYLCASSWRQGSSYEQYFGPGTRLTVT.

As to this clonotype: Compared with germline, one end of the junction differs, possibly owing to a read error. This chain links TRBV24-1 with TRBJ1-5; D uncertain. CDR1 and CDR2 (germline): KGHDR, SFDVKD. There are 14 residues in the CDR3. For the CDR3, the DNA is TGTGTCACCAGCTTCGGATCATACAATCAGCCCCAGCATTTT. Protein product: CVTSFGSYNQPQHF.

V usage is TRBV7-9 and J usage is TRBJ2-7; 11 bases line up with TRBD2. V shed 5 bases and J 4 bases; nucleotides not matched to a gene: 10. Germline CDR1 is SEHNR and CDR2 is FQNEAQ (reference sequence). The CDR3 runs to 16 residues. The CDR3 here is CASSVVLAGENYEQYF. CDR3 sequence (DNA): TGTGCCAGCAGCGTAGTACTAGCGGGGGAAAATTACGAGCAGTACTTC.

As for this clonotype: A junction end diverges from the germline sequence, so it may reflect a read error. CDR3 loop: CASRPARQASRSDSPLHF. DNA for the CDR3: TGTGCCAGCCGTCCGGCGAGACAGGCCTCAAGAAGCGATTCACCCCTCCACTTT. The chain uses TRBV5-1 and TRBJ1-6; possible D gene TRBD1, 6 bases. CDR3 length: 18 residues. Germline loops: CDR1 SGHRS, CDR2 YFSETQ.

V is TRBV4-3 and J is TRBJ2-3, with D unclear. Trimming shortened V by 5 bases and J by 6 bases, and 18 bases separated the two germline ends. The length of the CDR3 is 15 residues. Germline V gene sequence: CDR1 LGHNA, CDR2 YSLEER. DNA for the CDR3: TGCGCCAGCAGCACCTCATTTGGTCGGGCGGATACGCAGTATTTT. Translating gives CASSTSFGRADTQYF.

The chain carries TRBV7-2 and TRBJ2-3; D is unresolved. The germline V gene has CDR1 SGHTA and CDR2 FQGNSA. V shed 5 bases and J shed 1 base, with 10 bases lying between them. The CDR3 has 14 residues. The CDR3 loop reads CASSPPAGTDTQYF. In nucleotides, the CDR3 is TGTGCCAGCAGCCCACCGGCAGGCACAGATACGCAGTATTTT.

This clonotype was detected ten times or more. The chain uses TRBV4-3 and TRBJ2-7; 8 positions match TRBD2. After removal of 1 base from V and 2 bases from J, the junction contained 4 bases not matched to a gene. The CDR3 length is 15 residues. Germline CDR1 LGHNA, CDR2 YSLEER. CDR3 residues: CASSQASGSAYEQYF. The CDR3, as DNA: TGCGCCAGCAGCCAAGCTAGCGGGTCCGCCTACGAGCAGTACTTC.

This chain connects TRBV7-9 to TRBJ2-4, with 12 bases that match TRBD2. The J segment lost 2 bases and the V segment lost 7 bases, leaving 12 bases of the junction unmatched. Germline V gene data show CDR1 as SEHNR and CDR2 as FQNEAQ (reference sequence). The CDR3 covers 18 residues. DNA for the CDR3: TGTGCCAGCAACCTGGGCCCTAGCGGGGGGGCCTCCAAAAACATTCAGTACTTC. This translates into CASNLGPSGGASKNIQYF. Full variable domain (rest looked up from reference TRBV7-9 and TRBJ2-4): DTGVSQNPRHKITKRGQNVTFRCDPISEHNRLYWYRQTLGQGPEFLTYFQNEAQLEKSRLLSDRFSAERPKGSFSTLEIQRTEQGDSAMYLCASNLGPSGGASKNIQYFGAGTRLSVL.

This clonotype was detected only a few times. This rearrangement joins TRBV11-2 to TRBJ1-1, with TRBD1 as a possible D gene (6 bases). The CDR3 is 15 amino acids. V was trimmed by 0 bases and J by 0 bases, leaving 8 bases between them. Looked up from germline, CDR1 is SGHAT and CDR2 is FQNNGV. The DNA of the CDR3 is TGTGCCAGCAGCTTAGATGGGGGCATGAACACTGAAGCTTTCTTT. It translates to CASSLDGGMNTEAFF.

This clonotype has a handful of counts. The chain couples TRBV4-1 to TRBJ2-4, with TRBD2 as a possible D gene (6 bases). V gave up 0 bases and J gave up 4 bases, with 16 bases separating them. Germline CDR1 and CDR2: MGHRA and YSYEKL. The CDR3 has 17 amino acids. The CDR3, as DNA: TGCGCCAGCAGCCAAGATCAGTGGAGGGCTGGAAAAAACATTCAGTACTTC. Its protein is CASSQDQWRAGKNIQYF.

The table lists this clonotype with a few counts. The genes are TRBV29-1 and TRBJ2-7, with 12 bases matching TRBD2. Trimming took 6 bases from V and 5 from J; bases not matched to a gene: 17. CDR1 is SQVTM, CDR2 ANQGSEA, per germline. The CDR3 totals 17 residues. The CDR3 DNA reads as TGCAGCGTCGCCAGAAGCCCCCTAGCGGGAGGGCCCCACGAGCAGTACTTC. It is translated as CSVARSPLAGGPHEQYF.

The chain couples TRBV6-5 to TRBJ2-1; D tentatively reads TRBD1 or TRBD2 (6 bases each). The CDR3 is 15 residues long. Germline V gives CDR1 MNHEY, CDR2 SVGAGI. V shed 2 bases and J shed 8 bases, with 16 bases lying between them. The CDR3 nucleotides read TGTGCCAGCAGTTACAGGGGGGCCGCTTACGATGAGCAGTTCTTC. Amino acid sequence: CASSYRGAAYDEQFF.